This T cell receptor (beta chain) is drawn from a study of OX40 agonist ivuxolimab in advanced cancers. Study-wide context: Participants averaged approximately 60 years of age (range roughly 23 to 85) and were 75% to 90% male. Study-level findings and limits: Among T cells, CD8+ cells averaged more expanded clones than CD4+ cells.

This CDR3 has 14 amino acids. With 6 bases clipped from V and 8 bases from J, the junction kept 6 bases outside the gene matches. Germline values: CDR1 MNHNS, CDR2 SASEGT. Turning to this clone: Its matching antigen is unknown.

Repertoires were generated with immunoSEQ multiplex PCR, while TCRdb's copy carries only in-frame clones and drops some. Of 75,000 to 100,000 clones listed, around 91% are singletons. The material sequenced was CD4+ or CD8+ T cells sorted from blood, taken in a trial of the OX40 agonist ivuxolimab. V is TRBV6-1 and J is TRBJ1-4; 10 bases are a match to TRBD1. The clonotype was recovered from an adult with an advanced solid tumor such as melanoma, head and neck, liver or kidney cancer. The CDR3 is CASRPGQGNEKLFF. The CDR3 DNA follows: TGTGCCAGCAGACCGGGACAGGGGAACGAAAAACTGTTTTTT.